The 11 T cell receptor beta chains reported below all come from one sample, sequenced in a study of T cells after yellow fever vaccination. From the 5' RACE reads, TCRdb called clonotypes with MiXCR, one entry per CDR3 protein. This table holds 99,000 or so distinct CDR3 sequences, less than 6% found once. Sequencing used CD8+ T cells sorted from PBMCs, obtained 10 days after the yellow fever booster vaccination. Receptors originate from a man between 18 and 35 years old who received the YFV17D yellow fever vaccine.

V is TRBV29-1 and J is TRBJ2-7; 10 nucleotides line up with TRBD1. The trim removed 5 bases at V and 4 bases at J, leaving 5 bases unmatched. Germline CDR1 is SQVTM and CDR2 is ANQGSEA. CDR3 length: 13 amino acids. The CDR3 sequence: CSVLGQGIYEQYV. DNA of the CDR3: TGCAGCGTTTTGGGACAGGGGATATACGAGCAGTACGTC.

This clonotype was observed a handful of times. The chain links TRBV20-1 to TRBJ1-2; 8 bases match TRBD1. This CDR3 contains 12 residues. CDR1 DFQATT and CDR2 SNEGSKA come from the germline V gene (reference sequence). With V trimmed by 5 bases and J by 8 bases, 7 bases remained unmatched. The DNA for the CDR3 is TGCAGTGCTCCGGGACAGGAGAGAGGCTACACCTTC. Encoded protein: CSAPGQERGYTF.

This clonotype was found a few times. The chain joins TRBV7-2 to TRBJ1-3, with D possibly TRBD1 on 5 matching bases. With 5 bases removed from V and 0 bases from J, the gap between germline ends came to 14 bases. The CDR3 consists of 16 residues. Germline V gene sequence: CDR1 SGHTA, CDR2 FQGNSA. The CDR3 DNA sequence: TGTGCCAGCAGCACTAGTGGGACCTTCTCTGGAAACACCATATATTTT. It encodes CASSTSGTFSGNTIYF.

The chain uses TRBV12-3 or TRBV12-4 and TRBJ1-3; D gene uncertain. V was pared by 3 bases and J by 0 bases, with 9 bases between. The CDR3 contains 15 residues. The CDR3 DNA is TGTGCCAGCAGTTTCGGTGGGCACTCTGGAAACACCATATATTTT. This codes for CASSFGGHSGNTIYF.

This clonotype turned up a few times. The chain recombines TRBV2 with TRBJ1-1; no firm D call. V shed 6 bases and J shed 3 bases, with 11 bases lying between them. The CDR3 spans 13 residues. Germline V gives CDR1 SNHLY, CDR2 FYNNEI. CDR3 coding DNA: TGTGCCAGCAGCCGCGCCGAGGACACTGAAGCTTTCTTT. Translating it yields CASSRAEDTEAFF.

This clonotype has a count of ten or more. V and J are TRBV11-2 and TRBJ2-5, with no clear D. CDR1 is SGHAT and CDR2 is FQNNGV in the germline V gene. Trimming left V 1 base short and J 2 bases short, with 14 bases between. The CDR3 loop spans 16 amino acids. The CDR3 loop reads CASSLGLFRPQETQYF. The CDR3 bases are TGTGCCAGCAGCTTAGGGCTGTTTCGGCCGCAAGAGACCCAGTACTTC.

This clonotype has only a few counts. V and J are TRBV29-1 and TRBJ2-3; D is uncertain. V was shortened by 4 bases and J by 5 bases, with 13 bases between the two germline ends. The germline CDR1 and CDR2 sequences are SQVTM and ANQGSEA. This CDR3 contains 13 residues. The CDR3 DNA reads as TGCAGCGTTGTTACGGTACTAAGAGATACGCAGTATTTT. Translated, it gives CSVVTVLRDTQYF.

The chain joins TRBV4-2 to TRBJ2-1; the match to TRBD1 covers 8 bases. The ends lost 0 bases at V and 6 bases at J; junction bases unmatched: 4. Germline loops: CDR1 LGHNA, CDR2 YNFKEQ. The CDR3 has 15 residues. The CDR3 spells CASSQDPTGGNEQFF. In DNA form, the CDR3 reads TGTGCCAGCAGCCAAGATCCAACAGGGGGCAATGAGCAGTTCTTC.

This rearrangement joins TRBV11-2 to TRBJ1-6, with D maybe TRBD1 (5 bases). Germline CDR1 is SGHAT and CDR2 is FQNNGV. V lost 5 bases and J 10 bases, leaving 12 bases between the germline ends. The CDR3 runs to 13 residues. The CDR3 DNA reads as TGTGCCAGCAGCGAGGGATGGGGGTCACCCCTCCACTTT. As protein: CASSEGWGSPLHF.

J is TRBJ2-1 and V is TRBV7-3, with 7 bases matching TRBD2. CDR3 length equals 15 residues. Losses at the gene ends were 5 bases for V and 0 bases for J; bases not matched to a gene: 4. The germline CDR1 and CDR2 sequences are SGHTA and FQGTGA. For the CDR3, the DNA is TGTGCCAGCAGCACTAGCGTGAGCTCCTACAATGAGCAGTTCTTC. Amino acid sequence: CASSTSVSSYNEQFF.

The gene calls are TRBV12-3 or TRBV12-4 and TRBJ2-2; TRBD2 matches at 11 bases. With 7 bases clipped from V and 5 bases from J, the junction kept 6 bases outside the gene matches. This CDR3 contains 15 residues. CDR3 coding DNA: TGTGCCAGCACCCCGGGACTAGCGGCTACCGGGGAGCTGTTTTTT. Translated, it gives CASTPGLAATGELFF.